Listed below are T cell receptor beta chains from one sample, sequenced in a study of blood T cells in healthy people across ages. TCRdb re-called the 5' RACE reads with MiXCR, one entry per CDR3 protein. The sample lists roughly 1,500,000 distinct CDR3 sequences; around 35% were seen once. Sequencing was performed on blood. The source of these receptors is a woman between 25 and 40 years old in good health. The CDR3 runs from the conserved cysteine through the conserved F or W. A D gene is named only where the DNA matches it firmly. Clone size is stated in some rows and not others, as once, few, many or a class when expanded.

d_gene,j_gene,v_gene,abundance,CDR3nt,CDR3aa
.,TRBJ1-2,TRBV6-6,.,TGTGCCAGCACCCCCCGGGACGGGGGGGAGTATGGCTACACCTTC,CASTPRDGGEYGYTF
.,TRBJ2-7,TRBV10-2,.,TGCGCCAGCGGGAAGCTCGACGAGCAGTACTTC,CASGKLDEQYF
.,TRBJ1-1,TRBV4-1,few,TGCGCCAGCAGCCACAGGGTTCTCATGAACACTGAAGCTTTCTTT,CASSHRVLMNTEAFF
.,TRBJ1-1,TRBV2,.,TGTGCCAGCAGTGAAGCGGGAAAGTGGGGGGTGAAAGCTTTCTTT,CASSEAGKWGVKAFF
.,TRBJ1-2,TRBV7-9,.,TGTGCCAGCAGTAACCAGGCAGATGGCTACACCTTC,CASSNQADGYTF
TRBD2,TRBJ2-5,TRBV20-1,.,TGCAGTGCTGGGGGACTAGCGGAGACCCAGTACTTC,CSAGGLAETQYF
.,TRBJ2-1,TRBV7-7,.,TGTACCAGCAGCAACAGGAATTACAATGAGCAGTTCTTC,CTSSNRNYNEQFF
.,TRBJ2-1,TRBV7-9,.,TGTGCCAGCACCCTGTATCTCGGGGCGATGAATGAGCAGTTCTTC,CASTLYLGAMNEQFF
TRBD2,TRBJ2-5,TRBV4-2,.,TGTGCCAGCAGCCAGGATAAAGCGGGAGGGAGGTGGGAGACCCAGTACTTC,CASSQDKAGGRWETQYF
.,TRBJ2-1,TRBV12-3/TRBV12-4,many,TGTGCCAGCAGTTTGGGGAGACACCCCTACAATGAGCAGTTCTTC,CASSLGRHPYNEQFF
.,TRBJ2-2,TRBV4-2,.,TGTGCCAGCAGCCAGCGGAGGGGGAGGAACACCGGGGAGCTGTTTTTT,CASSQRRGRNTGELFF
.,TRBJ1-1,TRBV7-2,.,TGTGCCAGCAGCAGGGACCAGGGCAGAACTGAAGCTTTCTTT,CASSRDQGRTEAFF
.,TRBJ2-3,TRBV7-2,.,TGTGCCAGCAGCTTAAGGTGGGGGGCAGATACGCAGTATTTT,CASSLRWGADTQYF
.,TRBJ2-1,TRBV19,once,TGTGCCAGTAGTATGCCGCCAGGGAAGTACAATGAGCAGTTCTTC,CASSMPPGKYNEQFF
TRBD2,TRBJ2-1,TRBV7-9,.,TGTGCCAGCAGCTTACGAGCGGGAACCTCCTACAATGAGCAGTTCTTC,CASSLRAGTSYNEQFF
.,TRBJ1-2,TRBV7-9,.,TGTGCCAGCACCAGGGGACGAGGCTACACCTTC,CASTRGRGYTF
TRBD1,TRBJ2-7,TRBV5-1,.,TGCGCCAGCAGCCCCTCCGGGACAGGGGTCGAGCAGTACTTC,CASSPSGTGVEQYF
TRBD2,TRBJ2-1,TRBV5-1,many,TGCGCCAGCCTCTTGGGACCAGCGGGGGGTGATGAGCAGTTCTTC,CASLLGPAGGDEQFF
TRBD1,TRBJ2-7,TRBV27,few,TGTGCCAGCAGTCAAGTGTCCGGGACAGGGGGTGACGAGCAGTACTTC,CASSQVSGTGGDEQYF
TRBD2,TRBJ2-1,TRBV20-1,.,TGCAGTGCCCCCCCCCCTAGCGGGGGTTGGTATGAGCAGTTCTTC,CSAPPPSGGWYEQFF
.,TRBJ2-3,TRBV20-1,few,TGCAGTGCTAGACAGGGAGATACGCAGTATTTT,CSARQGDTQYF
.,TRBJ2-1,TRBV5-1,.,TGCGCCAGCAGCTTGTGGGGCGGGACAGAGTACAATGAGCAGTTCTTC,CASSLWGGTEYNEQFF
.,TRBJ2-7,TRBV12-3/TRBV12-4,.,TGTGCCAGCAGCCGCCGTGGAGGTTCGGCGGGTAACGAGCAGTACTTC,CASSRRGGSAGNEQYF
.,TRBJ2-3,TRBV27,.,TGTGCCAGCAGTTCCCTTAACGCAGATACGCAGTATTTT,CASSSLNADTQYF
TRBD1,TRBJ2-7,TRBV12-3/TRBV12-4,.,TGTGCCAGCAGTCGGCGGGGACAGGGGGCGAGATCCTACGAGCAGTACTTC,CASSRRGQGARSYEQYF
.,TRBJ2-3,TRBV20-1,.,TGCAGTGCTCTTTCATACGGAGATACGCAGTATTTT,CSALSYGDTQYF
.,TRBJ2-1,TRBV11-2,.,TGTGCCAGCAGCTTAGGGTCCCTTCTTAGCGCCTACAATGAGCAGTTCTTC,CASSLGSLLSAYNEQFF
TRBD1,TRBJ2-3,TRBV3-1,.,TGTGCCAGCAGCCGGAAGGACAGGGGAGTTGATACGCAGTATTTT,CASSRKDRGVDTQYF
TRBD1,TRBJ1-2,TRBV7-9,few,TGTGCCAGCAGCTCGATTACAGGGGGCCATGGCTACACCTTC,CASSSITGGHGYTF
TRBD1,TRBJ1-2,TRBV5-1,.,TGCGCCAGCAGCACCTCTGCAGGACAGGGGGCGCGTGGCTACACCTTC,CASSTSAGQGARGYTF
.,TRBJ2-1,TRBV29-1,many,TGCAGCGTCGGAGGAATCTACAATGAGCAGTTCTTC,CSVGGIYNEQFF
.,TRBJ1-2,TRBV7-2,.,TGTGCCAGCAGCTTAGGGCCCAGCGGGGTGAACTATGGCTACACCTTC,CASSLGPSGVNYGYTF
TRBD1,TRBJ2-7,TRBV9,few,TGTGCCAGCAGCGTAGGTCCGACAGGGAACGAGCAGTACTTC,CASSVGPTGNEQYF
.,TRBJ1-2,TRBV7-2,.,TGTGCCAGCAGCTCCGAGAAGGGCTACACCTTC,CASSSEKGYTF
TRBD1,TRBJ2-7,TRBV7-2,few,TGTGCCAGCGGAGGGGACAGGGGCCCGTATTACCGCTACGAGCAGTACTTC,CASGGDRGPYYRYEQYF
.,TRBJ2-7,TRBV4-1,few,TGCGCCAGCAGCCAACGGGAGACTACCTCCTACGAGCAGTACTTC,CASSQRETTSYEQYF
.,TRBJ1-2,TRBV30,few,TGTGCCTGGAGTGTCAGGGCGAGTAGCTATGGCTACACCTTC,CAWSVRASSYGYTF
.,TRBJ2-1,TRBV15,.,TGTGCCACCAGCCGCTTAAATATGAGCTTTGGGTTATACAATGAGCAGTTCTTC,CATSRLNMSFGLYNEQFF
.,TRBJ1-1,TRBV5-1,.,TGCGCCAGCAGCCTAACGACGGGGGCGTCCGGAGCTTTCTTT,CASSLTTGASGAFF
TRBD2,TRBJ2-1,TRBV2,.,TGTGCCAGCAGTGATCGGGGGGGGGCCCTTTACAATGAGCAGTTCTTC,CASSDRGGALYNEQFF
.,TRBJ2-7,TRBV9,once,TGTGCCAGCAGCGTCGGGACACCTGAATACTACGAGCAGTACTTC,CASSVGTPEYYEQYF
TRBD2,TRBJ2-1,TRBV7-2,.,TGTGCCAGCAGCCGGGCTAGCGGGACCTCCTACAATGAGCAGTTCTTC,CASSRASGTSYNEQFF
.,TRBJ1-1,TRBV4-1,.,TGCGCCAGCAGCCAAGTTTGGCTGAACACTGAAGCTTTCTTT,CASSQVWLNTEAFF
TRBD2,TRBJ2-3,TRBV11-2,.,TGTGCCAGCAGCTTAGAGGCGGGACTAGCGGTCACAGATACGCAGTATTTT,CASSLEAGLAVTDTQYF